These T cell receptor beta chains were read from a single sample in a study of regulatory T cells in long-lasting Graves disease. A single record per CDR3 protein comes from TCRdb applying MiXCR to the multiplex PCR reads. Of around 400,000 distinct CDR3 sequences in the sample, 15% were seen once. This sample also appeared in a second study, on T cells in Graves' hyperthyroidism and ophthalmopathy.

This specimen consisted of peripheral blood mononuclear cells (PBMCs), obtained at new diagnosis, from a patient treated with antithyroid drugs. The receptor set was obtained from a middle-aged woman with Graves disease. The CDR3 runs from the conserved cysteine through the conserved F or W. A D gene is named only where the DNA matches it firmly. The listing skips clone size in some rows; elsewhere it reads once, few, many or a size class.

d_gene	j_gene	abundance	v_gene	CDR3aa	CDR3nt
-	TRBJ1-6	-	TRBV19	CASSLQRAGSPLHF	TGTGCCAGTAGCCTTCAAAGGGCGGGTTCACCCCTCCACTTT
TRBD2	TRBJ2-1	few	TRBV5-5	CASSLGLAGGPGPYNEQFF	TGTGCCAGCAGCTTAGGACTAGCGGGAGGCCCAGGCCCGTACAATGAGCAGTTCTTC
-	TRBJ2-3	-	TRBV7-9	CASSGHELDTQYF	TGTGCCAGCAGCGGGCATGAGCTGGATACGCAGTATTTT
-	TRBJ2-1	many	TRBV7-3	CASSLSWEAYDNNEQFF	TGTGCCAGCAGCCTCAGCTGGGAGGCGTATGATAACAATGAGCAGTTCTTC
-	TRBJ2-2	many	TRBV5-5	CASSPVRVTGELFF	TGTGCCAGCAGCCCTGTCAGGGTTACCGGGGAGCTGTTTTTT
-	TRBJ1-6	-	TRBV7-2	CASSLTPGATPLHF	TGTGCCAGCAGCCTAACCCCAGGGGCCACACCCCTCCACTTT
-	TRBJ2-2	-	TRBV4-1	CASSQLGQTVLRTGGLFF	TGCGCCAGCAGCCAGCTTGGACAGACCGTTTTGCGGACCGGGGGGCTGTTTTTT
-	TRBJ2-7	many	TRBV14	CASSQWGLEQYF	TGTGCCAGCAGCCAATGGGGACTCGAGCAGTACTTC
-	TRBJ1-4	-	TRBV7-2	CASSLALGGRGKLFF	TGTGCCAGCAGCTTAGCTCTGGGGGGCCGAGGGAAACTGTTTTTT
-	TRBJ1-2	-	TRBV6-2/TRBV6-3	CASSEASPVSGYTF	TGTGCCAGCAGTGAAGCTTCCCCCGTTTCGGGCTACACCTTC
TRBD2	TRBJ2-3	-	TRBV20-1	CSARDYGLAGVYTQYF	TGCAGTGCTAGAGATTACGGACTAGCGGGAGTCTATACGCAGTATTTT
TRBD2	TRBJ2-7	many	TRBV27	CASSPRTSGLSYEQYF	TGTGCCAGCAGTCCACGGACTAGCGGGCTTTCCTACGAGCAGTACTTC
TRBD1	TRBJ2-1	many	TRBV12-3/TRBV12-4	CASSLVQGAHEQFF	TGTGCCAGCAGTTTAGTACAGGGGGCCCATGAGCAGTTCTTC
-	TRBJ2-6	many	TRBV10-3	CAIRGIVSGANVLTF	TGTGCCATTCGAGGGATTGTCTCTGGGGCCAACGTCCTGACTTTC
TRBD1	TRBJ2-1	many	TRBV6-1	CASRDWGQGINEQFF	TGTGCCAGCCGTGACTGGGGACAGGGTATCAATGAGCAGTTCTTC
-	TRBJ1-6	many	TRBV10-3	CAISVGQGNSPLHF	TGTGCCATCAGTGTTGGGCAGGGAAATTCACCCCTCCACTTT
-	TRBJ2-5	many	TRBV3-1	CASSPGRFQETQYF	TGTGCCAGCTCACCGGGTCGGTTTCAAGAGACCCAGTACTTC
-	TRBJ1-6	-	TRBV10-3	CAISGGRNSPLHF	TGTGCCATCAGTGGGGGACGTAATTCACCCCTCCACTTT
-	TRBJ1-1	many	TRBV3-1	CASSQVGVNTEAFF	TGTGCCAGCAGCCAAGTCGGGGTGAACACTGAAGCTTTCTTT
-	TRBJ2-1	many	TRBV30	CAWSVLFEQFF	TGTGCCTGGAGTGTACTCTTTGAGCAGTTCTTC
-	TRBJ2-7	many	TRBV6-1	CASDVQGVGGEQYF	TGTGCCAGCGACGTACAGGGAGTTGGTGGTGAGCAGTACTTC
-	TRBJ2-2	-	TRBV29-1	CSVAQRLGTGELFF	TGCAGCGTTGCACAGAGATTAGGTACCGGGGAGCTGTTTTTT
TRBD2	TRBJ2-5	many	TRBV24-1	CATSDPTSGQETQYF	TGTGCCACCAGTGACCCGACTAGCGGGCAAGAGACCCAGTACTTC
-	TRBJ1-5	-	TRBV7-8	CASSFSGQSNQPQHF	TGTGCCAGCAGCTTTTCCGGACAGAGCAATCAGCCCCAGCATTTT
-	TRBJ1-1	many	TRBV9	CASSVAGNEAFF	TGTGCCAGCAGCGTAGCGGGTAATGAAGCTTTCTTT
-	TRBJ1-1	many	TRBV27	CASSLTGSTEAFF	TGTGCCAGCAGTTTAACAGGGAGCACTGAAGCTTTCTTT
-	TRBJ2-2	many	TRBV6-2/TRBV6-3	CASSYSTLGSSTGELFF	TGTGCCAGCAGTTACAGTACTCTGGGTAGCTCCACCGGGGAGCTGTTTTTT
-	TRBJ1-3	many	TRBV6-1	CASRENGNTIYF	TGTGCCAGCAGGGAAAACGGAAACACCATATATTTT
TRBD1	TRBJ1-1	-	TRBV19	CASSPLRGPFGTEAFF	TGTGCCAGTAGTCCCCTCAGGGGGCCCTTTGGCACTGAAGCTTTCTTT
TRBD1	TRBJ1-6	-	TRBV4-2	CASSQVSGGLNDSPLHF	TGTGCCAGCAGCCAAGTTTCAGGGGGGCTGAATGATTCACCCCTCCACTTT
TRBD1	TRBJ1-2	-	TRBV6-5	CASSYLGTGGAHYGYTF	TGTGCCAGCAGTTACCTAGGGACAGGGGGCGCCCACTATGGCTACACCTTC
TRBD2	TRBJ2-3	few	TRBV7-9	CASSPSGNTDTQYF	TGTGCCAGCAGTCCTAGCGGTAACACAGATACGCAGTATTTT
TRBD2	TRBJ2-3	many	TRBV27	CASSPGTSGRNTQYF	TGTGCCAGCAGTCCAGGGACTAGCGGTAGGAATACGCAGTATTTT
TRBD2	TRBJ2-3	many	TRBV20-1	CSARLAGEGTQYF	TGCAGTGCTAGACTAGCGGGAGAGGGTACGCAGTATTTT
-	TRBJ2-2	-	TRBV9	CASSVGTGTGELFF	TGTGCCAGCAGCGTGGGGACGGGCACCGGGGAGCTGTTTTTT
-	TRBJ1-1	-	TRBV30	CAWNLRDISTEAFF	TGTGCCTGGAATCTCCGGGACATTAGCACTGAAGCTTTCTTT
TRBD1	TRBJ1-6	-	TRBV6-1	CASFTGQENSPLHF	TGTGCCAGCTTCACGGGACAGGAAAATTCACCCCTCCACTTT
-	TRBJ1-5	few	TRBV7-9	CASSLWRKGGNQPQHF	TGTGCCAGCAGCTTATGGAGGAAGGGCGGCAATCAGCCCCAGCATTTT
-	TRBJ2-1	many	TRBV5-5	CASSLPGGLGNEQFF	TGTGCCAGCAGCTTGCCTGGCGGCTTAGGGAATGAGCAGTTCTTC
-	TRBJ1-2	many	TRBV12-3/TRBV12-4	CASSRTPGGFNYGYTF	TGTGCCAGCAGTCGCACCCCTGGGGGTTTTAACTATGGCTACACCTTC
-	TRBJ1-1	many	TRBV18	CASSPRGGPNTEAFF	TGTGCCAGCTCACCACGGGGGGGACCGAACACTGAAGCTTTCTTT
-	TRBJ2-3	few	TRBV5-5	CASSLAIGGGTDTQYF	TGTGCCAGCAGCTTGGCGATAGGTGGTGGTACAGATACGCAGTATTTT
TRBD2	TRBJ2-1	many	TRBV27	CASSLKLAGVVYNEQFF	TGTGCCAGCAGTTTAAAGCTAGCGGGAGTCGTCTACAATGAGCAGTTCTTC
TRBD2	TRBJ2-2	-	TRBV6-1	CASRMTGSAQREGSTGELFF	TGTGCCAGCAGGATGACAGGGTCAGCCCAGCGGGAGGGGAGCACCGGGGAGCTGTTTTTT
-	TRBJ2-7	-	TRBV5-1	CASSPQGRGEYF	TGTGCCAGCAGCCCCCAAGGCCGAGGGGAGTACTTC
-	TRBJ2-2	few	TRBV25-1	CASSSPDTGELFF	TGTGCCAGCAGCTCGCCGGACACCGGGGAGCTGTTTTTT
-	TRBJ2-2	-	TRBV10-3	CAISENAPNTGELFF	TGTGCCATCAGTGAAAACGCACCAAACACCGGGGAGCTGTTTTTT
TRBD1	TRBJ2-1	many	TRBV5-1	CASSWGRTGSNEQFF	TGCGCCAGCAGCTGGGGTCGGACAGGGTCGAATGAGCAGTTCTTC
-	TRBJ2-2	many	TRBV7-3	CASSPGTHGTGELFF	TGTGCCAGCAGCCCCGGGACCCACGGCACCGGGGAGCTGTTTTTT
TRBD2	TRBJ2-1	-	TRBV7-9	CASSPAAGTSGVGSYNEQFF	TGTGCCAGCAGCCCCGCAGCCGGGACTAGCGGAGTAGGCTCCTACAATGAGCAGTTCTTC
-	TRBJ1-1	many	TRBV27	CASSHENTEAFF	TGTGCCAGCAGCCACGAGAACACTGAAGCTTTCTTT
TRBD1	TRBJ2-7	many	TRBV20-1	CSASYGDRDREQYF	TGCAGTGCTAGTTACGGGGACAGGGATCGTGAGCAGTACTTC
TRBD2	TRBJ2-3	many	TRBV20-1	CSARTGPGVAGTDTQYF	TGCAGTGCTAGAACGGGTCCCGGGGTAGCGGGGACAGATACGCAGTATTTT
TRBD1	TRBJ1-2	many	TRBV28	CASRPSYRGPGYGYTF	TGTGCCAGCAGGCCATCCTACAGGGGGCCTGGCTATGGCTACACCTTC
TRBD2	TRBJ2-1	many	TRBV11-1	CASSLVWTSGDNEQFF	TGTGCCAGCAGCTTAGTTTGGACTAGCGGAGACAATGAGCAGTTCTTC
TRBD2	TRBJ2-1	many	TRBV2	CASSGISGRDNEQFF	TGTGCCAGCAGTGGGATCAGCGGGAGGGACAATGAGCAGTTCTTC
TRBD2	TRBJ2-3	-	TRBV6-5	CASSYGASGSQDTQYF	TGTGCCAGCAGTTACGGGGCTAGCGGGAGCCAAGATACGCAGTATTTT
-	TRBJ1-2	many	TRBV7-2	CASSLHIVGSYTF	TGTGCCAGCAGCCTACACATCGTGGGAAGCTACACCTTC